This T cell receptor (beta chain) was captured in a study of blood T cells in healthy people across ages. Study-wide results and caveats: Getting older went along with TCR beta diversity per million T cells dropping roughly linearly.

A second 7 to 11 cycle PCR used barcoded and J-beta primers. TCRdb itself ran the 5' RACE reads through MiXCR, one entry per CDR3 protein. This sample has some 700,000 distinct CDR3 sequences, with approximately 21% found just once. This clonotype was picked up a small number of times. Antigen specificity is unknown. Staff drew 9 to 10 milliliters of peripheral blood from each donor. The J segment lost 5 bases and the V segment lost 7 bases, leaving 6 bases of the junction unmatched. CDR1 is SGHRS, CDR2 YFSETQ, per germline. This CDR3 comprises 14 residues. The sequence was obtained from a man aged 70 or older in good health. The V gene is TRBV5-1, the J gene TRBJ2-1, with TRBD2 matching 10 bases. Sequencing was done on a sample of blood. The DNA of the CDR3 is TGCGCCAGCGATAGCGGGGGGCTTAACAATGAGCAGTTCTTC. As protein: CASDSGGLNNEQFF. Full variable domain (outside the CDR3, taken from reference TRBV5-1 and TRBJ2-1): KAGVTQTPRYLIKTRGQQVTLSCSPISGHRSVSWYQQTPGQGLQFLFEYFSETQRNKGNFPGRFSGRQFSNSRSEMNVSTLELGDSALYLCASDSGGLNNEQFFGPGTRLTVL.